The rows below give T cell receptor beta chains drawn from one sample of a study of OX40 agonist ivuxolimab in advanced cancers. Clones were sequenced by immunoSEQ multiplex PCR, and TCRdb holds only the in-frame ones, with some missing. Of fewer than 50,000 clones listed, 60% to 85% are singletons. Sequenced material: CD4+ or CD8+ T cells sorted from blood, taken in a trial of the OX40 agonist ivuxolimab. The origin of the receptors is an adult with an advanced solid tumor such as melanoma, head and neck, liver or kidney cancer. Both conserved end residues are part of each CDR3. The D gene is left open where the match is weak. A clone size is listed for some rows: how often the clone was seen (once, few, many), or a class if it is expanded.

d_call	clone_size	v_call	j_call	cdr3_nt	cdr3_aa
TRBD1	-	TRBV5-5	TRBJ2-1	TGTGCCAGCAGCTTGGTCCCCCAGGGGGATGCTGAGCAGTTCTTC	CASSLVPQGDAEQFF
-	-	TRBV28	TRBJ1-1	TGTGCCAGCAGTTCCACTCACGGGGCCCCGAACACTGAAGCTTTCTTT	CASSSTHGAPNTEAFF
TRBD2	-	TRBV30	TRBJ2-1	TGTGCCTGGATGAGACTAGCGGGATTCAATGAGCAGTTCTTC	CAWMRLAGFNEQFF
-	-	TRBV7-6	TRBJ2-3	TGTGCCAGCAGCTTACTTCTAGACACAGATACGCAGTATTTT	CASSLLLDTDTQYF
-	-	TRBV10-3	TRBJ1-2	TGTGCCACGGGAGACAATAACTATGGCTACACCTTC	CATGDNNYGYTF
TRBD2	-	TRBV28	TRBJ2-1	TGTGCCAGCAGTTCCCTGCGGGAGACCTTCTACAATGAGCAGTTCTTC	CASSSLRETFYNEQFF
TRBD1	-	TRBV4-2	TRBJ2-7	TGTGCCAGCAGCCAAGTAGACAGGGCAGCCAACGAGCAGTACTTC	CASSQVDRAANEQYF
-	-	TRBV30	TRBJ2-5	TGTGCCTGGGACCGGGGGACGCAGCAGTACTTC	CAWDRGTQQYF
-	-	TRBV7-6	TRBJ2-5	TGTGCCAGCAGCCAGGGCCCCGGCGGGGTTGAGACCCAGTACTTC	CASSQGPGGVETQYF
-	-	TRBV11-2	TRBJ1-1	TGTGCCAGCAGCTTGTGGGTCGCGGGGAGCGCGATGAACACTGAAGCTTTCTTT	CASSLWVAGSAMNTEAFF
-	few	TRBV28	TRBJ1-2	TGTGCCAGCACGGCCAGATATGGCTACACCTTC	CASTARYGYTF
-	-	TRBV2	TRBJ2-5	TGTGCCAGCAGTGAGAGAGAGACCCAGTACTTC	CASSERETQYF
-	-	TRBV29-1	TRBJ2-3	TGCAGCGTTGAAGCGGCTAACACAGATACGCAGTATTTT	CSVEAANTDTQYF
-	-	TRBV18	TRBJ2-7	TGTGCCAGCTCACCAGCAGGCCCAGGTTACGAGCAGTACTTC	CASSPAGPGYEQYF
TRBD2	-	TRBV2	TRBJ2-3	TGTGCCAGCACACCCACTAGCGGCGGGGGAGATACGCAGTATTTT	CASTPTSGGGDTQYF
TRBD2	once	TRBV5-5	TRBJ2-1	TGTGCCAGCAGCTTGGAGGCTAGCGGGAGGGGCGATGAGCAGTTCTTC	CASSLEASGRGDEQFF
-	-	TRBV7-8	TRBJ1-1	TGTGCCAGCAGCTTCTATGGGGACACTGAAGCTTTCTTT	CASSFYGDTEAFF
TRBD2	few	TRBV5-8	TRBJ2-3	TGTGCCAGCAGCCGCGGGGATGGGCTAGCGGGTGATACGCAGTATTTT	CASSRGDGLAGDTQYF
TRBD1	medium-sized	TRBV5-4	TRBJ2-1	TGTGCCTGCCGCAGGGGGAATGAGCAGTTCTTC	CACRRGNEQFF
-	-	TRBV5-3	TRBJ1-5	TGTGCCAGAAGCCGCGGAGGTAGCAATCAGCCCCAGCATTTT	CARSRGGSNQPQHF
TRBD1	-	TRBV18	TRBJ1-1	TGTGCCAGCTCACCAGGGACAGGGCTGGACACTGAAGCTTTCTTT	CASSPGTGLDTEAFF
TRBD1	-	TRBV11-3	TRBJ2-1	TGTGCCAGCAGCTTAGAGTCCGGGACAGGGGGTTCCTCCTACAATGAGCAGTTCTTC	CASSLESGTGGSSYNEQFF
TRBD2	-	TRBV5-1	TRBJ2-3	TGCGCCAGCGCCGGGACTAGCGGGGCCCCTAGCACAGATACGCAGTATTTT	CASAGTSGAPSTDTQYF
TRBD1	-	TRBV4-1	TRBJ1-6	TGCGCCAGCAGCGGGACAGGGAATTCACCCCTCCACTTT	CASSGTGNSPLHF
-	-	TRBV30	TRBJ2-3	TGTGCCTGGCTCAGGGGCACAGATACGCAGTATTTT	CAWLRGTDTQYF
-	once	TRBV5-6	TRBJ1-6	TGTGCCAGCAGTACCGACAGACCGATGGGCAGGTCACCCCTCCACTTT	CASSTDRPMGRSPLHF
TRBD2	-	TRBV6-1	TRBJ2-5	TGTGCCAGCAGAAACGGGAGGGCCTTTTGGGAGACCCAGTACTTC	CASRNGRAFWETQYF
TRBD2	-	TRBV2	TRBJ2-1	TGTGCCAGCAGAACCGCGCCTAGCGGGGGGTTCTACAATGAGCAGTTCTTC	CASRTAPSGGFYNEQFF
-	-	TRBV7-3	TRBJ2-1	TGTGCCAGCAGCTTAGCGGTAGCCAATGAGCAGTTCTTC	CASSLAVANEQFF
TRBD2	-	TRBV30	TRBJ2-2	TGTGCCTGGATTAGCGGGCAACCGACCGGGGAGCTGTTTTTT	CAWISGQPTGELFF